The subject of this entry is one T cell receptor (beta chain). This clonotype was detected a few times. Its antigen has not been determined. There are no base qualities to consult, and no much larger clone falls within one base. The sequencer was an Illumina NovaSeq 6000. TCRalpha and TCRbeta cDNA libraries were constructed by 5'RACE with constant-segment primers, with sample barcodes and unique molecular identifiers being introduced. RNA was extracted from every sample with Trizol reagent. Amplification of the libraries took two PCR steps, and the second step added a second sample barcode plus Illumina TruSeq adapters. The libraries were sequenced on an Illumina NovaSeq using 2 x 150 bp paired-end reads. In the source study's methods: The reads were demultiplexed and collapsed into UMI-guided consensus sequences using migec v1.2.7. Using mixcr v2.1.11, the UMI consensuses were aligned to TRA and TRB V and J templates and assembled into clonotypes. Clonotypes were classified as expanded or contracted when called significant by both edgeR and NoisET, with noise models trained on biological replicates. edgeR calls used a false discovery rate-adjusted p below 0.01 and a log2 fold-change threshold of 1. As an exploratory analysis of dynamics, PCA with hierarchical clustering was applied to max-normalized trajectories of the 1000 most abundant clonotypes. Separately sequenced CD4+ and CD8+ repertoires were used to assign a CD4 or CD8 phenotype to each responding clone. TCRdb ran its own pipeline on the public reads, namely fastp trimming at Q25 and MiXCR clone calling, and kept in-frame beta chains. Identical CDR3 protein sequences are pooled into one entry, listed with their most common genes and DNA. TCRdb assigned the V and J calls; the authors' analysis was not used. The sample profile shows roughly 120,000 distinct CDR3 sequences; about 24% of them were found once. The top ten constitute roughly 37% of the sample.

This sample was taken from a study of T-cell memory formation after mild COVID-19 (dated by TCRdb to the early 2020s). Regarding the research as a whole: TCR sequence clusters from the two donors were found to be largely donor specific. In a couple of donors, T-cell clones that expanded and contracted after mild COVID-19 were tracked by sequencing TCRalpha and TCRbeta repertoires over time. The cohort comprised two young, previously healthy adult volunteers, one female and one male. The study at large found these results: Whether the second-wave clones peaking on day 37 were SARS-CoV-2 specific was not confirmed. The detection of some responding clones in pre-infection memory suggests that pre-existing cross-reactive memory T cells joined the SARS-CoV-2 response. Contracting CD4+ clones turned up mainly in the CM and EM memory subsets, whereas EMRA was where CD8+ clones were enriched. Balanced CD4/CD8 phenotypes were observed for clones contracting from day 15 to 85, whereas a bias towards CD4+ was observed for a second wave of clones expanding from day 15 to 37. Only a couple of mild cases were covered in the study, and larger cohorts including severe cases with pre-infection samples were considered necessary.

Ficoll-Paque density gradient centrifugation was the method used to isolate PBMCs. The CDR3 covers 18 residues, taking in both the cysteine and the phenylalanine. CDR3 DNA is the only sequence kept; it has 54 bases, read in frame from the first base. The V and J ends are trimmed by 0 bases and 5 bases, leaving 20 bases between them. CDR1 and CDR2, looked up from the germline V gene, are LGHNA and YNFKEQ. The chain joins TRBV4-2 to TRBJ2-1; the D call is possibly TRBD1 or TRBD2, each sharing 5 bases. This TCR derives from a man younger than 35 who had mild COVID-19 (a few samples of this study predate the infection). The sample titles of this study are shuffled in the database, so cell type and time point are left out; the donor was told from shared clones. Sequenced sample: PBMCs or a T cell subset sorted from them (not recorded which). The CDR3 is CASSQDPPVIGANNEQFF. In nucleotide form, the sequence is TGTGCCAGCAGCCAAGATCCGCCCGTTATCGGGGCAAACAATGAGCAGTTCTTC.